Shown below are 20 T cell receptor beta chains from a single sample sequenced in a study of cytomegalovirus exposure and HLA in healthy donors. Researchers ran the PCR with 60 Vbeta and 13 Jbeta primers. Measured with immunoSEQ multiplex PCR; TCRdb has only the in-frame clones, and not every one. The sample records about 130,000 clones, 66% being singletons. Sequenced: PBMCs. Every receptor here comes from a human donor in good health.

This sequence joins TRBV18 and TRBJ2-1, with TRBD2 matching 12 bases. The ends lost 11 bases at V and 8 bases at J; junction bases unmatched: 13. Germline CDR1 reads KGHSH; CDR2 reads LQKENI. The CDR3 has 15 amino acids. The CDR3 region has the DNA TGTGCCGGCCAAACTGGACTAGCGGGGTTGGATGAGCAGTTCTTC. Its translation: CAGQTGLAGLDEQFF.

The gene calls are TRBV5-8 and TRBJ2-7, with D unclear. Between the trimmed V and J ends, which lost 0 bases and 6 bases, there was a span of 7 bases. Germline CDR1 SGHTS, CDR2 YDEGEE. CDR3 size: 12 residues. CDR3 protein: CASSLVNGEQYF. The CDR3 DNA is TGTGCCAGCAGCTTGGTTAACGGCGAGCAGTACTTC.

The rearrangement joins TRBV9 to TRBJ2-5, with 10 bases lining up with TRBD1. The V gene end was trimmed by 3 bases and the J gene end by 5 bases; junction bases not matched to a gene: 7. Germline lookup yields CDR1 SGDLS and CDR2 YYNGEE. The CDR3 spans 15 residues. The CDR3 here is CASSGGQGRWETQYF. The CDR3 DNA reads as TGTGCCAGCAGCGGGGGACAGGGGCGGTGGGAGACCCAGTACTTC.

V gene TRBV6-1 combines with J gene TRBJ2-1; D gene uncertain. This CDR3 contains 15 residues. V was shortened by 1 base and J by 2 bases, with 9 bases between the two germline ends. Germline CDR1 is MNHNS and CDR2 is SASEGT. CDR3 residues: CASSEGLEPYNEQFF. The CDR3 nucleotides are TGTGCCAGCAGTGAAGGACTGGAACCCTACAATGAGCAGTTCTTC.

This clone is a singleton in its sample. The chain couples TRBV27 to TRBJ2-3, with 7 bases fitting TRBD1. Unmatched junction bases numbered 12, after V lost 6 bases and J lost 3 bases. CDR3 length: 16 residues. Germline V gives CDR1 MNHEY, CDR2 SMNVEV (reference sequence). The CDR3 here is CASSPLGPQGTDTQYF. In DNA, the CDR3 is TGTGCCAGCAGCCCCCTCGGTCCACAGGGGACAGATACGCAGTATTTT.

The V call is TRBV10-2, the J call TRBJ2-3; 8 bases are shared with TRBD2. Per the germline V gene, CDR1 is WSHSY and CDR2 is SAAADI. With 5 bases clipped from V and 4 bases from J, the junction kept 5 bases outside the gene matches. This CDR3 region has 14 residues. CDR3 DNA: TGCGCCAGCAGTCCGGGAGGGCCATCAGATACGCAGTATTTT. Amino acids: CASSPGGPSDTQYF.

V and J are TRBV29-1 and TRBJ2-1, with D perhaps matching TRBD2 (5 bases). V gave up 4 bases and J gave up 3 bases, with 13 bases separating them. Looked up from germline, CDR1 is SQVTM and CDR2 is ANQGSEA. This CDR3 comprises 14 residues. The CDR3 DNA reads as TGCAGCGTTGGAGGAGCGGTAATCTACAATGAGCAGTTCTTC. Its translation is CSVGGAVIYNEQFF.

The chain links TRBV4-1 to TRBJ2-2; possibly TRBD2 for D (6 bases). The CDR3 is made up of 16 amino acids. V was shortened by 1 base and J by 1 base, with 10 bases between the two germline ends. Germline-derived CDR1 and CDR2 are MGHRA and YSYEKL. This chain's CDR3 is CASSQVAAGNTGELFF. The CDR3 bases are TGCGCCAGCAGCCAAGTAGCGGCCGGGAACACCGGGGAGCTGTTTTTT.

The chain uses TRBV27 and TRBJ2-5; TRBD1 aligns across 8 bases. J gave up 6 bases and V 5 bases, and 20 bases lay outside the gene matches. This CDR3 has 18 amino acids. Germline assignment: CDR1 MNHEY and CDR2 SMNVEV (reference sequence). CDR3: CASSQGDRTTSLRQTQYF. The CDR3 DNA follows: TGTGCCAGCAGTCAAGGGGACAGGACGACGAGCCTGAGGCAGACCCAGTACTTC.

This clone appeared a single time. The chain couples TRBV14 to TRBJ2-5; D is perhaps TRBD1 (5 bases). The CDR3 is made up of 15 amino acids. CDR1 is SGHDN and CDR2 is FVKESK in the germline V gene. V lost 0 bases, J lost 1 base, and 9 bases lay in between. CDR3: CASSQDRQFQETQYF. DNA of the CDR3: TGTGCCAGCAGCCAAGATCGACAGTTCCAAGAGACCCAGTACTTC.

V gene TRBV2 combines with J gene TRBJ1-2; a possible D gene is TRBD1 (5 bases). CDR3 size: 13 residues. Germline V lookup: CDR1 SNHLY, CDR2 FYNNEI. V was clipped by 4 bases and J by 3 bases, with 9 bases between them. CDR3 in DNA: TGTGCCAGCAGTGTAGGAGGGGACTATGGCTACACCTTC. Translating it yields CASSVGGDYGYTF.

This chain links TRBV7-3 with TRBJ1-2, with D tentatively TRBD1 (6 bases). With 5 bases removed from V and 2 bases from J, the gap between germline ends came to 12 bases. The germline gives CDR1 SGHTA, CDR2 FQGTGA. CDR3 length: 14 amino acids. The CDR3 bases are TGTGCCAGCAGCGCCGAGACAGGAAACTATGGCTACACCTTC. As protein: CASSAETGNYGYTF.

The V gene is TRBV5-5, the J gene TRBJ2-7; TRBD2 aligns across 9 bases. There are 16 residues in the CDR3. J was trimmed by 2 bases and V by 4 bases; bases with no gene match: 10. Germline values: CDR1 SGHKS, CDR2 YYEKEE (reference sequence). The CDR3 sequence is CASSEFLAGTAYEQYF. The CDR3 nucleotides read TGTGCCAGCAGCGAATTTCTAGCGGGAACCGCCTACGAGCAGTACTTC.

V gene TRBV28 combines with J gene TRBJ2-7; a possible D gene is TRBD2 (5 bases). This CDR3 region has 13 residues. V lost 3 bases and J lost 3, with 9 bases in between. Germline CDR1 MDHEN, CDR2 SYDVKM. CDR3 region: CASSFRGLYEQYF. CDR3 DNA sequence: TGTGCCAGCAGTTTTCGGGGTCTCTACGAGCAGTACTTC.

The CDR3 nucleotides read TGTGCCAGCAGAACCGGGACAGGGCCCTACGAGCAGTACTTC. Translating gives CASRTGTGPYEQYF. The genes are TRBV6-5 and TRBJ2-7; TRBD1 matches at 9 bases. V lost 6 bases and J lost 2; bases outside the gene matches: 5. The germline V gene has CDR1 MNHEY and CDR2 SVGAGI. There are 14 residues in the CDR3.

This rearrangement joins TRBV29-1 to TRBJ1-3, with a possible D match to TRBD1 (6 bases). This CDR3 has 13 amino acids. V lost 5 bases and J lost 4, with 12 bases in between. Germline CDR1 reads SQVTM; CDR2 reads ANQGSEA. The CDR3 DNA reads as TGCAGCGTTTCAGACAGGAGCGGAAACACCATATATTTT. It is translated as CSVSDRSGNTIYF.

V is TRBV19 and J is TRBJ2-5; possible D gene TRBD1, 6 bases. V was shortened by 6 bases and J by 2 bases, with 13 bases between the two germline ends. The germline gives CDR1 LNHDA, CDR2 SQIVND (reference sequence). The CDR3 spans 14 residues. The CDR3 nucleotides are TGTGCCAGTAGCAGAGACAGGAGACAAGAGACCCAGTACTTC. Protein: CASSRDRRQETQYF.

The chain recombines TRBV11-3 with TRBJ1-2, with 9 bases aligning to TRBD1. Germline V gives CDR1 SGHNT, CDR2 YENEEA. The CDR3 has 13 residues. With V trimmed by 4 bases and J by 7 bases, 4 bases remained unmatched. CDR3 bases: TGTGCCAGCAGCTCACAGGGGGCGCGTGGCTACACCTTC. It yields the protein CASSSQGARGYTF.

V gene TRBV7-2 combines with J gene TRBJ2-5; D remains unclear. Near its end, the DNA agrees better with TRBJ2-7, so the J call may be wrong. Per the germline V gene, CDR1 is SGHTA and CDR2 is FQGNSA. This CDR3 region has 14 residues. DNA of the CDR3: TGTGCCAGCAGCTTAGCGCGAGGCCCCTACGAGCAGTACTTC. It encodes CASSLARGPYEQYF.

The V call is TRBV5-1, the J call TRBJ2-3; 10 positions agree with TRBD2. With V trimmed by 4 bases and J by 1 base, 6 bases remained unmatched. The CDR3 has 16 residues. Germline assignment: CDR1 SGHRS and CDR2 YFSETQ. CDR3 amino acids: CASSPLAGEGTDTQYF. The CDR3, as DNA: TGCGCCAGCAGCCCCCTAGCGGGAGAGGGCACAGATACGCAGTATTTT.